This TCR beta chain is from a study of identical twins. This clonotype turned up a few times. TCRdb used MiXCR to reprocess the 5' RACE reads, holding one entry per CDR3 protein. This sample yields under 800,000 distinct CDR3 sequences, of which less than 25% are seen a single time; around 4.4% belongs to the top ten. The CDR3 consists of 15 residues. The germline V gene has CDR1 SGHTA and CDR2 FQGNSA. V was pared by 1 base and J by 3 bases, with 4 bases of the junction left unmatched. This sample was shared with a second study, whose subject was T cells expressing NK-cell markers. That paper notes: HCMV serostatus: seven of eight sequenced donors positive, one negative.

The chain recombines TRBV7-2 with TRBJ2-7; TRBD1 agrees at 9 bases. The sequence came from a woman under 30 in good health. The sequenced material came from PBMCs. CDR3 DNA: TGTGCCAGCAGCTTAGGTGGGACAGGGCTCTACGAGCAGTACTTC. Its protein is CASSLGGTGLYEQYF.